The present entry profiles one TCR beta chain with its context. Antigen unknown. Mismatch repair deficiency was confirmed in all patients, by PCR or immunohistochemistry. TCR sequencing covered a few patients who responded to pembrolizumab. The data were obtained in a study of PD-1 blockade in mismatch repair-deficient tumors. Background on the study: Enrolled about 2013-2017, patients had progressing, pretreated mismatch repair-deficient cancers of more than ten types. General study results and limits: After pembrolizumab, tumor-resident clones rose rapidly, then generally contracted before radiologic responses.

The CDR3 has 13 residues. CDR1 and CDR2 from the germline V gene are SGDLS and YYNGEE. Trimming pared 0 bases from V and 1 base from J, leaving 4 bases between. Measured with immunoSEQ multiplex PCR; TCRdb has only the in-frame clones, and not every one. This sample has around 51,000 clones, with about 85% found just once. The TCR originated in an adult with mismatch repair-deficient cancer. V gene TRBV9 combines with J gene TRBJ2-5; D not resolved. Sequencing was performed on peripheral blood, taken approximately 18 weeks after starting pembrolizumab. The CDR3 is CASSVGGQETQYF. CDR3 sequence (DNA): TGTGCCAGCAGCGTAGGGGGCCAAGAGACCCAGTACTTC.